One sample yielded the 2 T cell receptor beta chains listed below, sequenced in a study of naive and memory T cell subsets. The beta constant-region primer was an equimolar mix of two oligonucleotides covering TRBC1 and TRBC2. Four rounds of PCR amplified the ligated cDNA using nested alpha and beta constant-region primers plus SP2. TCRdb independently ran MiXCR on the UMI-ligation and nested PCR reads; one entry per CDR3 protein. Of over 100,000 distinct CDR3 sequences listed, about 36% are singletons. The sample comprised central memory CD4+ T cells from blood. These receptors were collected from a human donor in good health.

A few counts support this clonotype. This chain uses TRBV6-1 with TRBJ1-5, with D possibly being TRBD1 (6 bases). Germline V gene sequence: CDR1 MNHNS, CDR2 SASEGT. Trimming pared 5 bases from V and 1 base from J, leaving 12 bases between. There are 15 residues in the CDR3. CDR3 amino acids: CASSHGGASNQPQHF. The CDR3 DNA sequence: TGTGCCAGCAGTCACGGGGGGGCGAGCAATCAGCCCCAGCATTTT.

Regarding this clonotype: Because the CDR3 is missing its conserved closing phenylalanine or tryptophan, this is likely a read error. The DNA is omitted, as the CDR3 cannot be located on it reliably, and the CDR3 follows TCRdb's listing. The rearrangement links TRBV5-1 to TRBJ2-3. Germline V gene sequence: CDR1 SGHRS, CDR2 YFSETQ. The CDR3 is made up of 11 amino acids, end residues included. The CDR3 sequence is CASSPINMGFS.